The following is a T cell receptor beta chain sequence with its context. The antigen remains unidentified. The data were taken from a study of blood T cells in healthy people across ages. At the level of the study: Using template switching, researchers captured about one barcoded beta molecule for each two T cells.

The second PCR ran about 6 to 12 cycles with a sample-barcoded 5' primer and J-beta primers. Each cDNA molecule was tagged by a template-switch adaptor with 12 random nucleotides. TCRdb used MiXCR to reprocess the 5' RACE reads, holding one entry per CDR3 protein. The sample includes about 830,000 distinct CDR3 sequences, over 45% seen only once; the top ten take about 20%. Study-wide results and caveats: Roughly linearly, TCR beta diversity per million T cells fell as age increased. Diversity estimates from one million T cells were considered underestimates.

CDR1 and CDR2 (germline): DFQATT, SNEGSKA (reference sequence). The CDR3 loop spans 12 amino acids. Trimming removed 2 bases at V and 5 bases at J, with 9 bases between. This chain connects TRBV20-1 to TRBJ1-1; the D is unclear. The TCR was taken from a man younger than 40 in good health. What was sequenced was blood. The DNA for the CDR3 is TGCAGTGCTAGAAGCTCTTTAACTGAAGCTTTCTTT. Protein: CSARSSLTEAFF.